The 31 T cell receptor beta chains listed next were all sequenced from one sample in a study of T cells in Graves' hyperthyroidism and ophthalmopathy. The source material, RNA transcripts, was used to amplify TCR beta CDR3 regions. HTBI primers were employed in a first-round RT-PCR of the TCR CDR3. TCRdb reanalysed the multiplex PCR reads using MiXCR and keeps one entry per CDR3 protein. Among under 650,000 distinct CDR3 sequences listed, around 15% were seen once. Sequencing was done on a sample of blood. Source of these receptors: a woman aged 25 to 39 with Graves' hyperthyroidism.

This clonotype was seen repeatedly, ten times or more. The rearrangement links TRBV7-2 to TRBJ2-3, with TRBD1 identical over 9 bases. CDR1 SGHTA and CDR2 FQGNSA come from the germline V gene. The CDR3 has 16 residues. Unmatched junction bases numbered 11, after V lost 5 bases and J lost 5 bases. CDR3 coding DNA: TGTGCCAGCAGCCGTAGACAGGGGGGAGGGGTAGATACGCAGTATTTT. Its translation is CASSRRQGGGVDTQYF.

This clonotype occurred a few times. This chain joins TRBV2 and TRBJ2-7; D call uncertain. Trimming took off 6 bases at V and 5 bases at J, with 20 bases between the two ends. The CDR3 runs to 15 residues. The germline gives CDR1 SNHLY, CDR2 FYNNEI. CDR3 in DNA: TGTGCCAGCAGGGTCGGCCTCCGAGAGGTCCACGAGCAGTACTTC. Residues: CASRVGLREVHEQYF.

This clonotype was recorded many times. The rearrangement uses TRBV7-3 and TRBJ2-1, with TRBD2 as a possible D gene (5 bases). This CDR3 region has 16 residues. V was pared by 1 base and J by 4 bases, with 14 bases between. Germline CDR1 is SGHTA and CDR2 is FQGTGA. Here the CDR3 reads CASSLIGGSEYNEQFF. CDR3 sequence (DNA): TGTGCCAGCAGCTTAATTGGCGGGTCGGAGTACAATGAGCAGTTCTTC.

This clonotype was found a few times. The CDR3 sequence is CASSQGLAGLSYEQYF. CDR3 coding DNA: TGTGCCAGCAGCCAAGGACTAGCGGGGCTCTCCTACGAGCAGTACTTC. V and J are TRBV4-2 and TRBJ2-7, with 11 bases fitting TRBD2. The CDR3 runs 16 residues. Losses at the gene ends were 1 base for V and 0 bases for J; bases not matched to a gene: 2. Germline CDR1 and CDR2: LGHNA and YNFKEQ.

This clonotype showed up many times. CDR3 loop: CASSLSTSGYEQYF. As DNA, the CDR3 is TGTGCCAGCAGTTTATCTACTAGCGGGTACGAGCAGTACTTC. J is TRBJ2-7 and V is TRBV28; 9 positions agree with TRBD2. Trimming took 1 base from V and 4 from J; bases not matched to a gene: 2. This CDR3 contains 14 residues. The germline V gene has CDR1 MDHEN and CDR2 SYDVKM.

This clonotype was seen repeatedly, ten times or more. This chain links TRBV28 with TRBJ2-1; no definite D call. Germline values: CDR1 MDHEN, CDR2 SYDVKM. V was trimmed by 3 bases and J by 9 bases, leaving 9 bases between them. CDR3 size: 12 residues. CDR3 sequence: CASSFKGFEQFF. For the CDR3, the DNA is TGTGCCAGCAGTTTCAAAGGGTTTGAGCAGTTCTTC.

This clonotype was seen ten or more times. This rearrangement joins TRBV2 to TRBJ2-5, with D perhaps TRBD1 (6 bases). The CDR3 has 15 amino acids. The germline V and J ends were trimmed by 2 bases and 4 bases, with 14 bases remaining between them. Germline CDR1 is SNHLY and CDR2 is FYNNEI. DNA for the CDR3: TGTGCCAGCAGTGAAAGACAGGCGGTCGGAGAGACCCAGTACTTC. Translation: CASSERQAVGETQYF.

This clonotype appeared many times. The chain uses TRBV12-3 or TRBV12-4 and TRBJ2-5; either TRBD1 or TRBD2 may supply D (5 bases each). Deletions cut 4 bases from V and 0 bases from J, with 21 bases between. There are 18 residues in the CDR3. CDR3 coding DNA: TGTGCCAGCAGTTCCTTCCTTGGACATCCGGGGTACCAAGAGACCCAGTACTTC. Translated, it gives CASSSFLGHPGYQETQYF.

The V call is TRBV7-2, the J call TRBJ1-6; D ambiguous. V gave up 5 bases and J gave up 6 bases, with 14 bases separating them. Germline CDR1 SGHTA, CDR2 FQGNSA. The CDR3 has 15 residues. As DNA, the CDR3 is TGTGCCAGCAGCGTACAGAGGGCTCGTAATTCACCCCTCCACTTT. Encoded protein: CASSVQRARNSPLHF.

This clonotype was observed many times. The chain uses TRBV28 and TRBJ2-3; 9 nucleotides agree with TRBD2. The CDR3 is made up of 16 amino acids. V shed 6 bases and J 6 bases; nucleotides not matched to a gene: 13. The germline gives CDR1 MDHEN, CDR2 SYDVKM. The CDR3 DNA is TGTGCCAGCAGGCCGTCTAGCGGGACGGTGCTGGATACGCAGTATTTT. This encodes CASRPSSGTVLDTQYF.

The J gene is TRBJ1-1, the V gene TRBV4-3, with D possibly being TRBD1 (5 bases). Trimming took off 0 bases at V and 4 bases at J, with 12 bases between the two ends. The V gene's germline CDR1 is LGHNA and CDR2 YSLEER. The CDR3 covers 15 residues. CDR3 sequence (DNA): TGCGCCAGCAGCCAAGATGGAGGGGCTGGCACTGAAGCTTTCTTT. Protein: CASSQDGGAGTEAFF.

The chain links TRBV27 to TRBJ1-4; D is perhaps TRBD1 (5 bases). V was clipped by 6 bases and J by 3 bases, with 23 bases between them. The CDR3 loop spans 18 amino acids. CDR1 is MNHEY, CDR2 SMNVEV, per germline (reference sequence). CDR3 protein: CASSHTPYGGGPNEKLFF. DNA for the CDR3: TGTGCCAGCAGCCATACCCCATACGGCGGGGGTCCTAATGAAAAACTGTTTTTT.

A few counts support this clonotype. The chain carries TRBV10-2 and TRBJ2-3, with 8 bases lining up with TRBD1. CDR1 and CDR2 from the germline V gene are WSHSY and SAAADI. Losses at the gene ends were 11 bases for V and 1 base for J; bases not matched to a gene: 5. The CDR3 loop spans 13 amino acids. The CDR3 sequence: CASWGQGTDTQYF. CDR3 nucleotides: TGCGCCTCCTGGGGACAGGGCACAGATACGCAGTATTTT.

Many counts were recorded for this clonotype. V usage is TRBV6-2 or TRBV6-3 and J usage is TRBJ2-7; D is undetermined. This CDR3 has 14 amino acids. The V gene lost 4 bases and the J gene lost 2 bases, with 12 bases spanning the gap. Germline V CDR1 and CDR2: MNHEY, SVGEGT. CDR3 nucleotides: TGTGCCAGCAGTTTCTCGGACGGTACCTACGAGCAGTACTTC. Its protein is CASSFSDGTYEQYF.

The CDR3 reads CATKETGVGGDTEAFF. The DNA for the CDR3 is TGTGCCACCAAAGAGACAGGGGTTGGTGGAGACACTGAAGCTTTCTTT. The chain is built from TRBV19 and TRBJ1-1; 8 nucleotides agree with TRBD1. V shed 10 bases, J shed 3 bases, and the junction held 16 bases outside the gene matches. The germline CDR1 and CDR2 sequences are LNHDA and SQIVND (reference sequence). The CDR3 contains 16 residues.

The rearrangement links TRBV19 to TRBJ2-1; TRBD2 agrees at 12 bases. CDR1 LNHDA and CDR2 SQIVND come from the germline V gene (reference sequence). This CDR3 has 15 residues. V shed 5 bases and J 9 bases; nucleotides not matched to a gene: 8. The DNA for the CDR3 is TGTGCCAGTAGTGCGCTAGCGGGAGGGAAGGGTGAGCAGTTCTTC. Encoded protein: CASSALAGGKGEQFF.

This clonotype was counted ten times or more. The rearrangement uses TRBV6-1 and TRBJ2-5, with D perhaps TRBD2 (5 bases). The CDR3 has 16 amino acids. Germline CDR1 and CDR2: MNHNS and SASEGT. Trimming stripped 5 bases from V and 5 bases from J, with 21 bases between. The CDR3 coding sequence is TGTGCCAGCAGTTCCCACGCAGGCCATCGAGGGGAGACCCAGTACTTC. Translating gives CASSSHAGHRGETQYF.

The sample holds many counts of this clonotype. The rearrangement links TRBV20-1 to TRBJ1-4, with D uncertain. Trimming left V 1 base short and J 2 bases short, with 11 bases between. Germline V gene sequence: CDR1 DFQATT, CDR2 SNEGSKA (reference sequence). The length of the CDR3 is 15 residues. The DNA for the CDR3 is TGCAGTGCTAGAGCTGCGGGGTTTACTAATGAAAAACTGTTTTTT. It is translated as CSARAAGFTNEKLFF.

This clonotype came up a few times. V gene TRBV20-1 combines with J gene TRBJ2-3; 7 nucleotides match TRBD2. The germline V gene has CDR1 DFQATT and CDR2 SNEGSKA (reference sequence). V was pared by 5 bases and J by 3 bases, with 23 bases of the junction left unmatched. This CDR3 region has 19 residues. The chain's CDR3 is CSAVHFLAVPTRATDTQYF. CDR3 nucleotide sequence: TGCAGTGCTGTACACTTCCTAGCGGTTCCCACCCGAGCAACAGATACGCAGTATTTT.

This clonotype was recorded at least ten times. The V gene is TRBV2, the J gene TRBJ2-7, with 7 nucleotides matching TRBD1. CDR1 is SNHLY and CDR2 is FYNNEI in the germline V gene. V was clipped by 6 bases and J by 2 bases; unmatched bases: 7. The CDR3 spans 14 residues. This CDR3 reads CASRYETGPYEQYF. The DNA for the CDR3 is TGTGCCAGCAGATATGAGACAGGGCCCTACGAGCAGTACTTC.

This chain links TRBV6-2 or TRBV6-3 with TRBJ1-5; TRBD1 aligns across 8 bases. Germline V gives CDR1 MNHEY, CDR2 SVGEGT. Unmatched junction bases numbered 8, after V lost 5 bases and J lost 2 bases. CDR3 length: 16 amino acids. Here the CDR3 reads CASSAPDRGGNQPQHF. The CDR3 coding sequence is TGTGCCAGCAGTGCCCCCGACAGGGGAGGCAATCAGCCCCAGCATTTT.

This clonotype was seen ten or more times. The chain employs TRBV28 and TRBJ2-1; possibly TRBD1 for D (5 bases). Germline V gene lookup returns CDR1 MDHEN and CDR2 SYDVKM. V dropped 5 bases and J dropped 4 bases, with 12 bases sitting between them. This CDR3 is built from 14 residues. CDR3 in amino acids: CASSQGAYYNEQFF. The CDR3 DNA follows: TGTGCCAGCAGTCAAGGGGCGTATTACAATGAGCAGTTCTTC.

This clonotype was observed at least ten times. V and J are TRBV10-3 and TRBJ1-1; perhaps TRBD1 as D (6 bases). Between the trimmed V and J ends, which lost 4 bases and 2 bases, there was a span of 8 bases. The length of the CDR3 is 13 residues. In germline, CDR1 is ENHRY, CDR2 SYGVKD. CDR3 in DNA: TGTGCCATCAGTGTGGACAGAAACACTGAAGCTTTCTTT. Its translation is CAISVDRNTEAFF.

CDR3 coding DNA: TGTGCCAGCAGCCGGAGGGGAACCCACGAGCAGTACTTC. This sequence encodes CASSRRGTHEQYF. V and J are TRBV3-1 and TRBJ2-7; D is possibly TRBD2 (6 bases). Deletions cut 4 bases from V and 5 bases from J, with 12 bases between. In germline, CDR1 is LGHDT, CDR2 YNNKEL (reference sequence). CDR3 length: 13 residues.

This clonotype was detected ten times or more. The chain couples TRBV20-1 to TRBJ2-7; no clear D gene. CDR1 DFQATT and CDR2 SNEGSKA come from the germline V gene (reference sequence). The CDR3 consists of 15 residues. Deletions cut 0 bases from V and 5 bases from J, with 17 bases between. The CDR3 DNA sequence: TGCAGTGCTAGAGATTCCGCTTTAGCCGCTGACGAGCAGTACTTC. Its translation is CSARDSALAADEQYF.

The CDR3: CASDGGMGSGSAYEQYF. The CDR3 DNA reads TGTGCCAGCGACGGAGGAATGGGGAGCGGGAGTGCTTACGAGCAGTACTTC. This chain connects TRBV2 to TRBJ2-7; 8 positions agree with TRBD2. Germline loops: CDR1 SNHLY, CDR2 FYNNEI. With 8 bases clipped from V and 4 bases from J, the junction kept 19 bases outside the gene matches. This CDR3 comprises 17 residues.

Remarks on this clonotype: Given a much more abundant clone one base away, this may be a read error. This likely comes from a read error, as the CDR3 has no conserved phenylalanine or tryptophan at its end. The chain has TRBV6-2 or TRBV6-3 and TRBJ1-1; D uncertain. Germline lookup yields CDR1 MNHEY and CDR2 SVGEGT. The CDR3 contains 13 residues. The V gene lost 2 bases and the J gene lost 3 bases, with 7 bases spanning the gap. CDR3 sequence (DNA): TGTGCCAGCAGTTACCAGACCGACACTGAAGCTTTCCTT. Translation gives CASSYQTDTEAFL.

This clonotype showed up just a few times. One base away lies a much larger clone, so this may be a sequencing read error. This chain links TRBV13 with TRBJ2-5; D remains unclear. V shed 3 bases and J shed 1 base, with 6 bases lying between them. Germline CDR1 is PRHDT and CDR2 is FYEKMQ (reference sequence). CDR3 length: 13 residues. The CDR3 DNA reads TGTGCCAGCAGCTTTGGGCCCCAAGAGACCCAGTACTTC. Its protein is CASSFGPQETQYF.

This chain uses TRBV12-3 or TRBV12-4 with TRBJ1-2; TRBD1 agrees at 9 bases. This CDR3 has 13 residues. Trimming at V came to 5 bases and at J to 8 bases, leaving 6 bases not matched to a gene. The CDR3 bases are TGTGCCAGCAGTACGACAGGGGGTTGGGGCTACACCTTC. Encoded protein: CASSTTGGWGYTF.

The rearrangement links TRBV30 to TRBJ1-3, with unresolved D. Germline CDR1 reads GTSNPN; CDR2 reads SVGIG (reference sequence). The V end was cut by 2 bases, the J end by 4 bases, with 9 bases between. The CDR3 sequence is 13 residues long. CDR3 in amino acids: CAWSLGPGNTIYF. CDR3 DNA sequence: TGTGCCTGGAGTTTAGGGCCCGGAAACACCATATATTTT.

In this sample, this clonotype turned up many times. V usage is TRBV19 and J usage is TRBJ1-1; unclear D gene. Germline V lookup: CDR1 LNHDA, CDR2 SQIVND (reference sequence). The CDR3 loop spans 13 amino acids. The V end was cut by 3 bases, the J end by 0 bases, with 5 bases between. Written as DNA, the CDR3 is TGTGCCAGTAGTATTTATGTGAACACTGAAGCTTTCTTT. Amino acids: CASSIYVNTEAFF.